The clone carrying this T cell receptor (beta chain) was observed a single time. Clones were read by immunoSEQ multiplex PCR, and TCRdb kept only the in-frame ones, dropping some. The sample holds fewer than 400,000 clones, around 85% seen once. The data were taken from a study of blood T cell repertoires in COVID-19. The CDR3 extends over 19 amino acids. Germline CDR1 is MDHEN and CDR2 is SYDVKM. V gave up 6 bases and J gave up 1 base, with 27 bases separating them. This sequence was found in a woman in her late teens or twenties with acute or convalescent COVID-19. The source material was peripheral blood. The chain combines TRBV28 with TRBJ1-1; D perhaps matches TRBD1 (5 bases). The CDR3 DNA reads as TGTGCCAGCAGAGCCAGCCTCCTACGGACCGTAAGGGGGAACACTGAAGCTTTCTTT. Translation gives CASRASLLRTVRGNTEAFF.